This TCR beta chain was observed in a study of CD8+CD57+ T cells in acquired aplastic anemia. The wider study: Average DNA yield from sorted CD4+ and CD8+ cells was 3.2 ug.

An expansion of CD8+CD57+ cells by flow cytometry had been shown in patients chosen for sequencing. Every patient presented with severe acquired aplastic anemia. The blood sampling took place in patients who had so far received no therapy. The study, taken as a whole, reports: Simpson's diversity of CD8+ cells was not significantly different in patients compared with controls.

TCR beta VDJ combinations and CDR3 sequences were profiled from genomic DNA. TCRdb reprocessed the reads with MiXCR, giving one entry per CDR3 protein. The sample carries over 250,000 distinct CDR3 sequences, approximately 60% recorded once. CDR3 size: 15 residues. From germline, CDR1 is KGHDR and CDR2 SFDVKD. Trimming took 4 bases from V and 6 from J, leaving 14 bases between them. This clonotype was counted only a few times. No antigen is known for it. Material: sorted CD4+, CD8+, or CD8+CD57+ T cells (not recorded which) from PBMCs. The sequence derives from a human donor with aplastic anemia. The chain recombines TRBV24-1 with TRBJ2-2; D remains ambiguous. CDR3: CATSDPAVKAGELFF. The CDR3 DNA reads TGTGCCACCAGTGACCCGGCAGTCAAGGCCGGGGAGCTGTTTTTT.